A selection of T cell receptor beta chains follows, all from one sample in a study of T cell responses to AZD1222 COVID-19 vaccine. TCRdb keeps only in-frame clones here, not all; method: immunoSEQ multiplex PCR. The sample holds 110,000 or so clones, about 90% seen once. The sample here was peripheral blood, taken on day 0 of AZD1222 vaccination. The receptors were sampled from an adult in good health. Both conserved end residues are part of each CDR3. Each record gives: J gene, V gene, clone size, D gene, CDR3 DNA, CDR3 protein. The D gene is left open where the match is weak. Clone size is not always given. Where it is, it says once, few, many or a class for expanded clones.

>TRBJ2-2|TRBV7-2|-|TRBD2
TGTGCCAGCAGCTCGAAAGCGGGAGTCCTGGCCGGGGAGCTGTTTTTT
CASSSKAGVLAGELFF
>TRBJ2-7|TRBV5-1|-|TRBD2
TGCGCCAGCAGCTTGCTAGCGGGAGAAGCCTACGAGCAGTACTTC
CASSLLAGEAYEQYF
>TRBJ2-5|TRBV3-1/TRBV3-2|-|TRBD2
TGTGCCAGCAGCCCCATGCGGGGGAGACAAGAGACCCAGTACTTC
CASSPMRGRQETQYF
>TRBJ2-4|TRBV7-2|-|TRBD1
TGTGCCAGCAGCTTAGGGGGTTACAGGGGGCGCGGGAAAAACATTCAGTACTTC
CASSLGGYRGRGKNIQYF
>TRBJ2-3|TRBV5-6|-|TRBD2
TGTGCCAGCAGCCACCGGAACGGGGGGAGCACAGATACGCAGTATTTT
CASSHRNGGSTDTQYF
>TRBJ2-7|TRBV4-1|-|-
TGCGCCAGCAGCCAGCTTTTCCGGGCCGGCTCCTACGAGCAGTACTTC
CASSQLFRAGSYEQYF
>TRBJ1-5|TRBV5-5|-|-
TGTGCCAGCAGCGGGAGCGGGGGTAGCGGCAATCAGCCCCAGCATTTT
CASSGSGGSGNQPQHF
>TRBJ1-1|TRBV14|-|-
TGTGCCAGCAGCCCACGGGGGCCTCAAGGATACAGTGAAGCTTTCTTT
CASSPRGPQGYSEAFF
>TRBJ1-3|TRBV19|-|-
TGTGCCAGTAGTATAACCGGGACCTCTGGAAACACCATATATTTT
CASSITGTSGNTIYF
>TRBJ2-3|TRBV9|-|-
TGTGCCAGCAGCGTAAGAACTAGCCTGGCAGGAGATACGCAGTATTTT
CASSVRTSLAGDTQYF
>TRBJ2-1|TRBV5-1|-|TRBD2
TGCGCCAGCAGCCCCGGGACTAGCAACGAGCAGTTCTTC
CASSPGTSNEQFF
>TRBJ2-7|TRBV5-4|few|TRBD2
TGTGCCAGCAGCTGGGCCGGCAGCGGGGGGTTGAGGGAGCAGTACTTC
CASSWAGSGGLREQYF
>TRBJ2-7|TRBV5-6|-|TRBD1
TGTGCCAGCAGCTTGTTAGGGGGACAGCTGCGGTACTTC
CASSLLGGQLRYF
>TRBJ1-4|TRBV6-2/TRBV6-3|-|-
TGTGCCAGCAGTTATGGGACACCAGCTAATGAAAAACTGTTTTTT
CASSYGTPANEKLFF
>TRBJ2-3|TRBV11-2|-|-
TGTGCCAGCAGCGTCCAGGGGGATACGCAGTATTTT
CASSVQGDTQYF
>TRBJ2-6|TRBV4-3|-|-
TGCGCCAGCAGCCAAGAGTGGCCTGTGGCCAACGTCCTGACTTTC
CASSQEWPVANVLTF